The next 10 T cell receptor beta chains were all read from a single sample in a study of shared clonotypes between healthy human individuals. Repertoires were generated with immunoSEQ multiplex PCR, while TCRdb's copy carries only in-frame clones and drops some. The sample contains around 1.4 million clones, 98% of which appear only once. Sequenced material: naive CD4+ T cells sorted from blood. The subset denotes: CD45RA+ positively selected. Receptor source: a man aged 25-45 years in good health.

V usage is TRBV25-1 and J usage is TRBJ2-1; TRBD1 matches at 8 bases. Germline CDR1 reads MGHDK; CDR2 reads SYGVNS. CDR3 size: 15 residues. Losses at the gene ends were 3 bases for V and 7 bases for J; bases not matched to a gene: 8. The CDR3, as DNA: TGTGCCAGCAGTGACAATCAGGGGGCGCAAAATGAGCAGTTCTTC. Residues: CASSDNQGAQNEQFF.

The genes are TRBV14 and TRBJ2-7; D remains ambiguous. The CDR3 is 19 residues long. Germline V lookup: CDR1 SGHDN, CDR2 FVKESK. V shed 0 bases and J shed 0 bases, with 21 bases lying between them. The CDR3 DNA reads as TGTGCCAGCAGCCAAGATAAAAGGGCATTACACCCTAGCTCCTACGAGCAGTACTTC. This gives the protein CASSQDKRALHPSSYEQYF. The whole variable domain, filled in from reference TRBV14 and TRBJ2-7, reads EAGVTQFPSHSVIEKGQTVTLRCDPISGHDNLYWYRRVMGKEIKFLLHFVKESKQDESGMPNNRFLAERTGGTYSTLKVQPAELEDSGVYFCASSQDKRALHPSSYEQYFGPGTRLTVT.

This clone was seen ten or more times. The gene calls are TRBV27 and TRBJ2-2; D might be TRBD1 (6 bases). Trimming stripped 6 bases from V and 4 bases from J, with 15 bases between. Germline V gene lookup returns CDR1 MNHEY and CDR2 SMNVEV (reference sequence). This CDR3 spans 15 amino acids. CDR3 residues: CASRPGTSITGELFF. The CDR3 nucleotides read TGTGCCAGCAGACCAGGGACAAGCATCACCGGGGAGCTGTTTTTT.

V usage is TRBV27 and J usage is TRBJ2-5; 8 nucleotides match TRBD2. The CDR3 totals 16 residues. Trimming removed 6 bases from V and 4 bases from J; junction bases left unmatched: 13. In germline, CDR1 is MNHEY, CDR2 SMNVEV (reference sequence). CDR3 loop: CASSPRGGRLRETQYF. CDR3 nucleotides: TGTGCCAGCAGCCCCCGGGGCGGGAGGTTGAGAGAGACCCAGTACTTC.

The rearrangement joins TRBV4-1 to TRBJ2-7; possibly TRBD2 for D (5 bases). Trimming cost V 4 bases and J 2 bases, with 15 bases left between them. The CDR3 consists of 15 residues. Germline assignment: CDR1 MGHRA and CDR2 YSYEKL. CDR3 protein: CASSPVRVKTYEQYF. In DNA, the CDR3 is TGCGCCAGCAGCCCGGTGAGGGTAAAGACCTACGAGCAGTACTTC.

About this clone: This sample also contains other DNA sequences that code for the same CDR3. V and J are TRBV7-2 and TRBJ1-2, with no clear D. The length of the CDR3 is 12 residues. The ends were cut back, 0 bases at V and 4 bases at J, with 3 bases in the middle. Germline loops: CDR1 SGHTA, CDR2 FQGNSA. CDR3 nucleotide sequence: TGTGCCAGCAGCTTAGCGGGCTATGGCTACACCTTC. Translation gives CASSLAGYGYTF.

The rearrangement links TRBV4-3 to TRBJ2-1; D remains unclear. Trimming took off 4 bases at V and 8 bases at J, with 21 bases between the two ends. CDR3 size: 16 residues. Germline-derived CDR1 and CDR2 are LGHNA and YSLEER. The CDR3 bases are TGCGCCAGCAGCCCCGGTGGGTCAGGCCCCTGGGATGAGCAGTTCTTC. Its protein is CASSPGGSGPWDEQFF.

The genes are TRBV2 and TRBJ2-7, with 11 bases lining up with TRBD2. CDR3 length: 18 amino acids. The trim removed 5 bases at V and 4 bases at J, leaving 16 bases unmatched. Germline V gene data show CDR1 as SNHLY and CDR2 as FYNNEI. This CDR3 is CASSLRTSGPDRGYEQYF. The CDR3 DNA reads TGTGCCAGCAGTCTACGGACTAGCGGGCCCGACCGGGGTTACGAGCAGTACTTC. The full variable domain, with the rest looked up from reference TRBV2 and TRBJ2-7, is EPEVTQTPSHQVTQMGQEVILRCVPISNHLYFYWYRQILGQKVEFLVSFYNNEISEKSEIFDDQFSVERPDGSNFTLKIRSTKLEDSAMYFCASSLRTSGPDRGYEQYFGPGTRLTVT.

This rearrangement joins TRBV10-3 to TRBJ2-1, with 8 bases matching TRBD1. V was pared by 4 bases and J by 4 bases, with 9 bases of the junction left unmatched. The CDR3 contains 16 residues. Germline CDR1 and CDR2: ENHRY and SYGVKD. DNA of the CDR3: TGTGCCATCAGTGGACAGGACAGGGATTATTACAATGAGCAGTTCTTC. Translation: CAISGQDRDYYNEQFF.

Turning to this clone: Germline and junction disagree at one end, which may indicate a read error. The chain combines TRBV27 with TRBJ2-4, with 8 bases fitting TRBD2. The CDR3 covers 11 residues. Germline values: CDR1 MNHEY, CDR2 SMNVEV (reference sequence). DNA of the CDR3: TGTGCCAGCACCAAGACTAGCGAGCTTTGCTTC. Translated: CASTKTSELCF.